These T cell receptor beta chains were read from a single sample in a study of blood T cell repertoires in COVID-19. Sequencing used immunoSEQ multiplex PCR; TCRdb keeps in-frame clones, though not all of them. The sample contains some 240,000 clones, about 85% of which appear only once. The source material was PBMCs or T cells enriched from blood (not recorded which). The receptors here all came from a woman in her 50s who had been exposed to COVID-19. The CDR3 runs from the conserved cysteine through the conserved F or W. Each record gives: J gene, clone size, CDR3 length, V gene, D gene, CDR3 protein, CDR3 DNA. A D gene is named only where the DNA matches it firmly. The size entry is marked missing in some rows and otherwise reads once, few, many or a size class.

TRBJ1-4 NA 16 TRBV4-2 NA CASSQSFSEANEKLFF TGTGCCAGCAGCCAAAGTTTTTCCGAGGCTAATGAAAAACTGTTTTTT
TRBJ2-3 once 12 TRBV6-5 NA CASSAAGDTQYF TGTGCCAGCAGCGCTGCGGGAGATACGCAGTATTTT
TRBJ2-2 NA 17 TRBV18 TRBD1 CASSSGTAASNTGELFF TGTGCCAGCTCATCCGGGACAGCCGCTTCGAACACCGGGGAGCTGTTTTTT
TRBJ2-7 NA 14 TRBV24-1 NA CATSGDRIGRGQYF TGTGCCACCAGTGGTGACAGGATCGGTCGCGGGCAGTACTTC
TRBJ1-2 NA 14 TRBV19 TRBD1 CASRPGTGRYGYTF TGTGCCAGTAGGCCCGGGACAGGGCGATACGGCTACACCTTC
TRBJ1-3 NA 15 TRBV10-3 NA CAMGAEALSGNTIYF TGTGCCATGGGGGCCGAGGCTCTCTCTGGAAACACCATATATTTT
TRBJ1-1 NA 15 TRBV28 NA CASSTPLERDTEAFF TGTGCCAGCAGTACCCCGCTAGAGCGGGACACTGAAGCTTTCTTT
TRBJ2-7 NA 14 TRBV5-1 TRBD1 CASSFRTGVPEQYF TGCGCCAGCAGCTTTAGGACAGGGGTACCCGAGCAGTACTTC
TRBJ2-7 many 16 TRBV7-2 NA CASSPRTGRVSYEQYF TGTGCCAGCAGCCCCAGGACAGGGAGGGTTTCCTACGAGCAGTACTTC
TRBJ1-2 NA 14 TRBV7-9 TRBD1 CASSEDRVSSGYTF TGTGCCAGCAGCGAGGACAGGGTTAGTAGTGGCTACACCTTC
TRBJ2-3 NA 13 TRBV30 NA CAWKVLATDTQYF TGTGCCTGGAAGGTCCTAGCGACAGATACGCAGTATTTT
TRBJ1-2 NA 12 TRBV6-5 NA CASGGGNYGYTF TGTGCCAGCGGGGGCGGAAACTATGGCTACACCTTC
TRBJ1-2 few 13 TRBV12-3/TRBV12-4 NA CASSPSRVGGYTF TGTGCCAGCAGCCCTTCCCGGGTTGGTGGCTACACCTTC
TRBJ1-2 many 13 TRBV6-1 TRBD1 CASSEQGVQGYTF TGTGCCAGCAGTGAGCAGGGGGTACAAGGCTACACCTTC
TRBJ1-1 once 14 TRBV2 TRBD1 CASRPGQMNTEAFF TGTGCCAGCAGGCCGGGACAGATGAACACTGAAGCTTTCTTT
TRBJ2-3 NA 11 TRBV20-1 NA CSARLTDTQYF TGCAGTGCTAGACTCACAGATACGCAGTATTTT
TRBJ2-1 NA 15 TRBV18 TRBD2 CASSVPQAGRNEQFF TGTGCCAGCTCAGTTCCTCAAGCGGGGAGGAATGAGCAGTTCTTC
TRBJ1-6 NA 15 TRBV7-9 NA CASSNRVVLESPLHF TGTGCCAGCAGTAACAGGGTAGTTCTAGAATCACCCCTCCACTTT
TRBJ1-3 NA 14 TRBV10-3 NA CAISEGGFGNTIYF TGTGCCATCAGTGAAGGAGGGTTTGGAAACACCATATATTTT
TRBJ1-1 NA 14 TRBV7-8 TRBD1 CASSTQGANTEAFF TGTGCCAGCAGCACACAGGGGGCAAACACTGAAGCTTTCTTT
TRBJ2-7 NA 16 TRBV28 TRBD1 CASSSPGQGLKDEQYF TGTGCCAGCAGTTCACCGGGACAGGGTCTGAAGGACGAGCAGTACTTC
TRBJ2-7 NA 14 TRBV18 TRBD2 CASSPDRTSGEQYF TGTGCCAGCTCACCAGACAGAACTAGCGGGGAGCAGTACTTC
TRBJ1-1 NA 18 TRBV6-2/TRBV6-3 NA CASSYSAAVGRFSTEAFF TGTGCCAGCAGTTACTCGGCGGCAGTGGGTAGATTCAGCACTGAAGCTTTCTTT
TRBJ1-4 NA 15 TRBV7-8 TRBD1 CASSIGQGAFEKLFF TGTGCCAGCAGCATCGGACAGGGGGCATTCGAAAAACTGTTTTTT
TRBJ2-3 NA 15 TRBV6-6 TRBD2 CASSGLAVSTDTQYF TGTGCCAGCAGTGGACTAGCGGTTAGCACAGATACGCAGTATTTT
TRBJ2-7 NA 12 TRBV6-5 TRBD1 CASATGRYEQYF TGTGCCAGCGCGACAGGGCGGTACGAGCAGTACTTC
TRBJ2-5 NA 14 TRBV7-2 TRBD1 CASSFDRGRETQYF TGTGCCAGCAGCTTCGACAGGGGGCGAGAGACCCAGTACTTC
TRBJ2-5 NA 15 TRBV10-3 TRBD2 CAISPSGGPWETQYF TGTGCCATCAGTCCTAGCGGGGGGCCTTGGGAGACCCAGTACTTC
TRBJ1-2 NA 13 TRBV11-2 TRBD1 CASSFKGARGYTF TGTGCCAGCAGCTTTAAGGGGGCGCGGGGCTACACCTTC